This passage covers 21 T cell receptor beta chains from one sample sequenced in a study of identical twins. TCRdb called the 5' RACE reads again in MiXCR, with one record for every CDR3 protein. The top ten hold about 0.27% of the sample, which has 1.5 million to 2 million distinct CDR3 sequences, around 29% seen once. The sequenced sample consisted of cord blood. The receptor set was obtained from a newborn girl in good health.

V gene TRBV24-1 combines with J gene TRBJ2-2, with D perhaps TRBD2 (6 bases). The length of the CDR3 is 15 residues. Trimming stripped 6 bases from V and 2 bases from J, with 12 bases between. Germline V gene lookup returns CDR1 KGHDR and CDR2 SFDVKD. DNA for the CDR3: TGTGCCACCAGTAGGGGACTTCAAAACACCGGGGAGCTGTTTTTT. Translation: CATSRGLQNTGELFF.

This clonotype was found a few times. The chain employs TRBV10-3 and TRBJ2-7; possibly TRBD1 for D (5 bases). V was clipped by 8 bases and J by 3 bases, with 14 bases between them. The germline V gene has CDR1 ENHRY and CDR2 SYGVKD. This CDR3 is built from 13 residues. The CDR3 region is CAIGDRIVYEQYF. The CDR3 DNA reads as TGTGCCATCGGAGACAGAATAGTCTACGAGCAGTACTTC.

This chain uses TRBV3-1 with TRBJ2-7, with D perhaps assigned TRBD1 or TRBD2 (5 bases each). This CDR3 has 12 residues. Per germline, CDR1 LGHDT and CDR2 YNNKEL (reference sequence). Trimming shortened V by 1 base and J by 11 bases, and 12 bases separated the two germline ends. As DNA, the CDR3 is TGTGCCAGCAGCCAAGTTTCAGGGAGAGAGTACTTC. Amino acids: CASSQVSGREYF.

This clonotype was picked up many times. The chain employs TRBV12-3 or TRBV12-4 and TRBJ2-7; D uncertain. V was trimmed by 5 bases and J by 4 bases, leaving 18 bases between them. The CDR3 is 15 amino acids. CDR3 sequence: CASSKGIPVIYEQYF. The CDR3 DNA is TGTGCCAGCAGTAAGGGCATCCCCGTCATATACGAGCAGTACTTC.

In the case of this clonotype: One junction end does not reproduce the germline sequence, and a read error may be involved. The J gene is TRBJ1-2, the V gene TRBV4-2; D unclear. The CDR3 sequence is 12 residues long. The V gene's germline CDR1 is LGHNA and CDR2 YNFKEQ. This CDR3 is CAGSPDSWGYTF. Written as DNA, the CDR3 is TGTGCCGGCAGCCCGGACTCTTGGGGCTACACCTTC.

The CDR3 nucleotides are TGTGCCAGCAGGGGGCTGGACAGGCGGGAGGCTTTCTTT. It specifies CASRGLDRREAFF. This chain links TRBV2 with TRBJ1-1, with 7 bases lining up with TRBD1. Germline assignment: CDR1 SNHLY and CDR2 FYNNEI. The ends lost 6 bases at V and 11 bases at J; junction bases unmatched: 12. The CDR3 has 13 amino acids.

The chain employs TRBV7-2 and TRBJ2-5; maybe TRBD2 (5 bases). Germline CDR1 SGHTA, CDR2 FQGNSA. Trimming took 1 base from V and 5 from J, leaving 14 bases between them. This CDR3 spans 15 amino acids. CDR3 sequence: CASSLGASPVETQYF. The CDR3 coding sequence is TGTGCCAGCAGCTTAGGGGCTAGCCCTGTGGAGACCCAGTACTTC.

The chain recombines TRBV29-1 with TRBJ2-4; TRBD1 aligns across 9 bases. The CDR3 extends over 17 amino acids. V gave up 5 bases and J gave up 1 base; unmatched junction bases: 12. Germline V gene lookup returns CDR1 SQVTM and CDR2 ANQGSEA. For the CDR3, the DNA is TGCAGCGTTAGGACAGGGGCGTCGGAAGGGGCCAAAAACATTCAGTACTTC. Translated: CSVRTGASEGAKNIQYF.

The chain is built from TRBV2 and TRBJ1-2; TRBD1 matches at 8 bases. Germline CDR1 reads SNHLY; CDR2 reads FYNNEI. Unmatched junction bases numbered 7, after V lost 6 bases and J lost 4 bases. The CDR3 runs to 14 residues. CDR3 amino acids: CASRELGQAYGYTF. The CDR3 DNA sequence: TGTGCCAGCAGGGAACTGGGACAGGCCTATGGCTACACCTTC.

In this sample, this clonotype turned up many times. The chain carries TRBV29-1 and TRBJ2-3, with D possibly TRBD1 on 7 matching bases. CDR3 length: 15 amino acids. V was trimmed by 6 bases and J by 1 base, leaving 17 bases between them. The germline V gene encodes CDR1 SQVTM and CDR2 ANQGSEA. As DNA, the CDR3 is TGCAGCGTCGGGAGACAGGGAGAAGGCACAGATACGCAGTATTTT. It is translated as CSVGRQGEGTDTQYF.

This clonotype was detected only a few times. This CDR3 reads CASSFKGGGGRNLREQYF. CDR3 nucleotide sequence: TGTGCCAGCAGCTTTAAGGGTGGAGGCGGGAGGAACCTAAGGGAGCAGTACTTC. V is TRBV7-2 and J is TRBJ2-7, with 8 nucleotides matching TRBD2. V trimming: 3 bases; J trimming: 7 bases; junction bases outside the gene matches: 20. This CDR3 spans 18 amino acids. The germline V gene has CDR1 SGHTA and CDR2 FQGNSA.

J is TRBJ1-1 and V is TRBV29-1; D perhaps matches TRBD1 (6 bases). V dropped 7 bases and J dropped 5 bases, with 20 bases sitting between them. There are 14 residues in the CDR3. Germline V gene sequence: CDR1 SQVTM, CDR2 ANQGSEA. CDR3 bases: TGCAGCGGATCGGGGCGGGGGCGTGGAACTGAAGCTTTCTTT. Translating it yields CSGSGRGRGTEAFF.

This clonotype was counted between two and nine times. V gene TRBV20-1 combines with J gene TRBJ2-4; the D gene is possibly TRBD2 (6 bases). The CDR3 is made up of 13 amino acids. Germline values: CDR1 DFQATT, CDR2 SNEGSKA (reference sequence). With 3 bases removed from V and 6 bases from J, the gap between germline ends came to 12 bases. The CDR3: CSARSEGLNIQYF. CDR3 bases: TGCAGTGCTAGGTCGGAGGGATTAAACATTCAGTACTTC.

The CDR3 sequence: CASSPSQDRAYMNTEAFF. DNA of the CDR3: TGTGCCAGCAGCCCATCCCAAGACAGGGCATACATGAACACTGAAGCTTTCTTT. V and J are TRBV27 and TRBJ1-1, with TRBD1 matching over 7 bases. V lost 6 bases, J lost 0 bases, and 16 bases stayed unmatched. Germline values: CDR1 MNHEY, CDR2 SMNVEV (reference sequence). The CDR3 covers 18 residues.

The chain is built from TRBV20-1 and TRBJ2-3, with TRBD1 as a possible D gene (5 bases). With 5 bases removed from V and 2 bases from J, the gap between germline ends came to 14 bases. Germline assignment: CDR1 DFQATT and CDR2 SNEGSKA (reference sequence). The CDR3 totals 14 residues. The CDR3: CSASFDSITDTQYF. As DNA, the CDR3 is TGCAGTGCTTCCTTCGACAGCATCACAGATACGCAGTATTTT.

This clonotype was detected a few times. The V call is TRBV12-3 or TRBV12-4, the J call TRBJ1-5; D uncertain. V was clipped by 3 bases and J by 6 bases, with 6 bases between them. The CDR3 has 12 amino acids. The CDR3 loop is CASSFGPQPQHF. In DNA, the CDR3 is TGTGCCAGCAGTTTCGGCCCTCAGCCCCAGCATTTT.

This clonotype was counted a few times. This chain links TRBV6-6 with TRBJ2-5; no clear D gene. The CDR3 consists of 13 residues. V dropped 5 bases and J dropped 0 bases, with 7 bases sitting between them. Germline CDR1 MNHNY, CDR2 SVGAGI (reference sequence). The CDR3 reads CASSRLHQETQYF. In nucleotides, the CDR3 is TGTGCCAGCAGTCGACTGCACCAAGAGACCCAGTACTTC.

The chain has TRBV20-1 and TRBJ1-1; perhaps TRBD1 as D (5 bases). CDR1 is DFQATT and CDR2 is SNEGSKA in the germline V gene (reference sequence). The CDR3 is 11 residues long. Trimming took 3 bases from V and 11 from J, leaving 13 bases between them. CDR3 region: CSARVVREAFF. For the CDR3, the DNA is TGCAGTGCTAGGGTGGTCAGGGAGGCTTTCTTT.

The chain uses TRBV5-5 and TRBJ2-5; TRBD2 aligns across 8 bases. With 5 bases clipped from V and 11 bases from J, the junction kept 14 bases outside the gene matches. The CDR3 has 14 residues. Germline-derived CDR1 and CDR2 are SGHKS and YYEKEE (reference sequence). The chain's CDR3 is CASRAGVFNGEQYF. CDR3 nucleotides: TGTGCCAGCAGAGCGGGAGTTTTCAACGGTGAGCAGTACTTC.

There are a few counts of this clonotype. This rearrangement joins TRBV12-3 or TRBV12-4 to TRBJ2-7; 7 bases are shared with TRBD2. Unmatched junction bases numbered 4, after V lost 2 bases and J lost 0 bases. The CDR3 totals 15 residues. The CDR3 DNA is TGTGCCAGCAGTTTACGCTCTAGCGGCTCCTACGAGCAGTACTTC. Its translation: CASSLRSSGSYEQYF.

The chain carries TRBV20-1 and TRBJ2-5; tentatively, D is TRBD1 (8 bases). This CDR3 spans 17 amino acids. V dropped 3 bases and J dropped 3 bases, with 23 bases sitting between them. From germline, CDR1 is DFQATT and CDR2 SNEGSKA (reference sequence). CDR3 residues: CSASPGTNRGTKETQYF. CDR3 coding DNA: TGCAGTGCTAGCCCAGGGACAAACAGGGGGACTAAAGAGACCCAGTACTTC.